A single sample is the source of the 6 T cell receptor beta chains below, sequenced in a study of shared clonotypes between healthy human individuals. TCRdb keeps only in-frame clones here, not all; method: immunoSEQ multiplex PCR. The sample contains millions of clones, just over 90% of which appear only once. Naive CD8 cells were CD45RO-negative, positively selected for CCR7, excluding terminally differentiated effector memory CD45RA+ cells. The material sequenced was naive CD8+ T cells from PBMCs. These receptors all come from a man in his late teens or twenties in good health. Some clones in this sample may be carry-over from other donors' samples.

On this clone itself: The sample contains more than one DNA sequence encoding this CDR3. This chain joins TRBV7-6 and TRBJ2-7, with 9 bases lining up with TRBD1. This CDR3 spans 14 amino acids. Germline CDR1 is SGHVS and CDR2 is FNYEAQ. V shed 5 bases, J shed 2 bases, and the junction held 4 bases outside the gene matches. For the CDR3, the DNA is TGTGCCAGCAGCCCGGGACAGGGAACCTACGAGCAGTACTTC. Protein: CASSPGQGTYEQYF.

This rearrangement joins TRBV4-1 to TRBJ2-5, with D maybe TRBD1 (6 bases). Germline CDR1 and CDR2: MGHRA and YSYEKL. The CDR3 loop spans 13 amino acids. Trimming cost V 4 bases and J 3 bases, with 9 bases left between them. CDR3: CASSPEGEETQYF. CDR3 sequence (DNA): TGCGCCAGCAGCCCTGAGGGGGAAGAGACCCAGTACTTC.

The rearrangement joins TRBV18 to TRBJ2-1, with a tentative D call TRBD2 (6 bases). Germline V CDR1 and CDR2: KGHSH, LQKENI. CDR3 length equals 14 residues. Trimming took 8 bases from V and 2 from J, leaving 13 bases between them. CDR3 coding DNA: TGTGCCAGCCGCGGGACCGATCCCTACAATGAGCAGTTCTTC. It is translated as CASRGTDPYNEQFF.

The V gene is TRBV2, the J gene TRBJ2-3; D call uncertain. Germline V CDR1 and CDR2: SNHLY, FYNNEI. V gave up 0 bases and J gave up 2 bases, with 9 bases separating them. This CDR3 contains 15 residues. The CDR3 DNA reads as TGTGCCAGCAGTGAAGCGCGAACGGCCACAGATACGCAGTATTTT. It translates to CASSEARTATDTQYF.

The V gene is TRBV19, the J gene TRBJ1-1; tentative D call: TRBD1 (5 bases). The germline gives CDR1 LNHDA, CDR2 SQIVND (reference sequence). CDR3 length: 13 residues. Trimming removed 6 bases from V and 5 bases from J, with 13 bases in between. The CDR3 sequence is CASSPWGSTEAFF. The CDR3 DNA follows: TGTGCCAGTAGCCCTTGGGGGTCGACTGAAGCTTTCTTT.

This clone occurred once. The chain employs TRBV29-1 and TRBJ2-7; D remains unclear. The CDR3 length is 12 residues. The ends were cut back, 4 bases at V and 4 bases at J, with 11 bases in the middle. Germline V gives CDR1 SQVTM, CDR2 ANQGSEA. CDR3 loop: CSVVLSGYEQYF. The CDR3 nucleotides read TGCAGCGTTGTTCTCTCGGGTTACGAGCAGTACTTC.